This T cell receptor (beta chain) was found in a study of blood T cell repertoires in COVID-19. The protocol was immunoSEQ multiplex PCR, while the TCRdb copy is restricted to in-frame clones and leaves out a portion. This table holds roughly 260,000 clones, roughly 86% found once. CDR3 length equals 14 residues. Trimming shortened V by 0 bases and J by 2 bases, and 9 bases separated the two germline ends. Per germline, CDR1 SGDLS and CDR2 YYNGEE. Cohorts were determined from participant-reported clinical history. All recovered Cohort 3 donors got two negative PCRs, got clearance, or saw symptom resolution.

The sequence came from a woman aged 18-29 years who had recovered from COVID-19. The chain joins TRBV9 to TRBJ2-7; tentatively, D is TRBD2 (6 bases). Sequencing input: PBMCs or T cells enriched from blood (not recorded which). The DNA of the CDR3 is TGTGCCAGCAGCGTAGATGCGGGGACCTACGAGCAGTACTTC. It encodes CASSVDAGTYEQYF.